Shown below are 26 T cell receptor beta chains from a single sample sequenced in a study of blood T cells in healthy people across ages. Combining a sample-barcoded 5' primer with a J-beta primer mix, a second PCR ran for roughly 6 to 12 cycles. MiXCR was run by TCRdb on the 5' RACE reads, yielding one entry per CDR3 protein. Seen here are 1.5 million to 1.9 million distinct CDR3 sequences, roughly 43% observed once, and the top ten hold about 4%. Sequencing used blood. The receptors originated from a woman under 30 in good health.

The chain uses TRBV20-1 and TRBJ2-5; 9 bases agree with TRBD2. V lost 1 base to trimming and J lost 2 bases; unmatched junction nucleotides: 5. The CDR3 loop spans 15 amino acids. CDR1 and CDR2 (germline): DFQATT, SNEGSKA (reference sequence). In nucleotides, the CDR3 is TGCAGTGCTAGAGGATCTAGCGGGGATCAAGAGACCCAGTACTTC. Residues: CSARGSSGDQETQYF.

This chain links TRBV20-1 with TRBJ2-3, with TRBD2 matching 12 bases. The germline V gene encodes CDR1 DFQATT and CDR2 SNEGSKA (reference sequence). This CDR3 spans 16 amino acids. V gave up 2 bases and J gave up 2 bases; unmatched junction bases: 5. CDR3 sequence reads: CSARRTSGGPTDTQYF. In DNA form, the CDR3 reads TGCAGTGCTAGACGTACTAGCGGGGGGCCCACAGATACGCAGTATTTT.

This chain links TRBV3-1 with TRBJ2-7; the match to TRBD2 covers 9 bases. The CDR3 totals 15 residues. V dropped 5 bases and J dropped 7; count of bases not matched to a gene: 12. Germline CDR1 LGHDT, CDR2 YNNKEL (reference sequence). The CDR3 loop reads CASSAPAGGYNEQYF. CDR3 in DNA: TGTGCCAGCAGCGCGCCGGCGGGGGGGTACAATGAGCAGTACTTC.

The chain is built from TRBV29-1 and TRBJ2-4, with 9 positions matching TRBD2. The closer fit of TRBJ2-7 to the DNA end suggests the J call may be wrong. There are 12 residues in the CDR3. Germline-derived CDR1 and CDR2 are SQVTM and ANQGSEA. The CDR3 loop is CSGTGLASEQYF. The CDR3 DNA sequence: TGCAGCGGGACGGGACTAGCAAGCGAGCAGTACTTC.

The chain has TRBV27 and TRBJ1-2; TRBD1 agrees at 9 bases. V dropped 8 bases and J dropped 8; count of bases not matched to a gene: 12. This CDR3 is 14 amino acids long. Germline CDR1 reads MNHEY; CDR2 reads SMNVEV (reference sequence). CDR3 DNA sequence: TGTGCCAGCGGCGGGGCCGGGACAGGGACAGGCTACACCTTC. This sequence encodes CASGGAGTGTGYTF.

This clonotype occurred a few times. V is TRBV6-2 or TRBV6-3 and J is TRBJ2-7; TRBD2 aligns across 10 bases. V was clipped by 2 bases and J by 1 base; unmatched bases: 2. The CDR3 loop spans 15 amino acids. Per the germline V gene, CDR1 is MNHEY and CDR2 is SVGEGT. CDR3 nucleotide sequence: TGTGCCAGCAGTTACGGACTAGCGGATTCCTACGAGCAGTACTTC. This encodes CASSYGLADSYEQYF.

This clonotype turned up a few times. As DNA, the CDR3 is TGTGCCAGCAGCTTAGCTCCACCCAGGGATACGCAGTATTTT. Translating it yields CASSLAPPRDTQYF. This rearrangement joins TRBV7-2 to TRBJ2-3, with unresolved D. V was trimmed by 0 bases and J by 6 bases, leaving 10 bases between them. The CDR3 length is 14 residues. Germline V gives CDR1 SGHTA, CDR2 FQGNSA.

This clonotype was picked up a small number of times. The V and J genes are TRBV6-6 and TRBJ1-3; D is ambiguous. The V end was cut by 11 bases, the J end by 1 base, with 15 bases between. Germline V gives CDR1 MNHNY, CDR2 SVGAGI (reference sequence). The CDR3 has 14 residues. This chain's CDR3 is CAADGRGSGNTIYF. The CDR3 DNA follows: TGTGCCGCGGATGGACGGGGTTCTGGAAACACCATATATTTT.

CDR3 amino acids: CSATSAGGTDTQYF. The CDR3 DNA follows: TGCAGTGCGACGTCTGCCGGGGGCACAGATACGCAGTATTTT. The rearrangement uses TRBV20-1 and TRBJ2-3; D is possibly TRBD2 (5 bases). The CDR3 length is 14 residues. The V gene lost 6 bases and the J gene lost 1 base, with 14 bases spanning the gap. The germline gives CDR1 DFQATT, CDR2 SNEGSKA (reference sequence).

The chain combines TRBV9 with TRBJ2-5; D uncertain. Per germline, CDR1 SGDLS and CDR2 YYNGEE. The V end lost 4 bases, the J end lost 0 bases, and 13 bases lay between the germline ends. CDR3 length equals 15 residues. CDR3 DNA sequence: TGTGCCAGCAGCCGAGATGAAGAGTACCAAGAGACCCAGTACTTC. This encodes CASSRDEEYQETQYF.

The table lists this clonotype with a few counts. The chain couples TRBV7-9 to TRBJ2-6, with D unresolved. CDR1 is SEHNR and CDR2 is FQNEAQ in the germline V gene (reference sequence). There are 15 residues in the CDR3. Trimming shortened V by 5 bases and J by 8 bases, and 16 bases separated the two germline ends. The CDR3 coding sequence is TGTGCCAGCAGCAAAATGGGAAGGACCTCCAACGTCCTGACTTTC. Translation gives CASSKMGRTSNVLTF.

The J gene is TRBJ1-2, the V gene TRBV12-3 or TRBV12-4; D might be TRBD1 (6 bases). The CDR3 totals 14 residues. V lost 4 bases and J 6 bases, leaving 15 bases between the germline ends. The CDR3, as DNA: TGTGCCAGCAGTTCCCGTATAGGGGGGGATGGCTACACCTTC. Amino acid sequence: CASSSRIGGDGYTF.

The gene calls are TRBV5-1 and TRBJ1-2, with a weak D call TRBD1 (5 bases). This CDR3 contains 17 residues. Germline CDR1 is SGHRS and CDR2 is YFSETQ. The germline V and J ends were trimmed by 0 bases and 7 bases, with 22 bases remaining between them. The CDR3 loop is CASSLVGRATRESGYTF. The CDR3 coding sequence is TGCGCCAGCAGCTTGGTCGGCAGGGCCACACGAGAGAGTGGCTACACCTTC.

The chain has TRBV10-3 and TRBJ2-3; D is perhaps TRBD1 (6 bases). CDR3 length equals 15 residues. CDR1 and CDR2 from the germline V gene are ENHRY and SYGVKD. Deletions cut 2 bases from V and 4 bases from J, with 13 bases between. The CDR3 DNA reads TGTGCCATCAGTGAGGCAGGGGTATTGGCAGATACGCAGTATTTT. It translates to CAISEAGVLADTQYF.

DNA for the CDR3: TGCAGTGCTAAGGAGGGGGAGTGGTCCTACAATGAGCAGTACTTC. Its translation is CSAKEGEWSYNEQYF. The rearrangement uses TRBV20-1 and TRBJ2-7; D may match TRBD1 or TRBD2 (6 bases each). Per germline, CDR1 DFQATT and CDR2 SNEGSKA (reference sequence). The V end lost 4 bases, the J end lost 7 bases, and 23 bases lay between the germline ends. The CDR3 totals 15 residues.

This clonotype was recorded a few times. At one boundary the junction diverges from the germline segment, which might be a read error. The gene calls are TRBV29-1 and TRBJ2-2; D is undetermined. The CDR3 sequence is 14 residues long. CDR1 and CDR2 from the germline V gene are SQVTM and ANQGSEA. CDR3 in amino acids: CSVEVGHNTGELFF. The CDR3 DNA sequence: TGCAGCGTCGAAGTAGGCCATAACACCGGGGAGCTGTTTTTT.

J is TRBJ2-7 and V is TRBV9, with a tentative D call TRBD1 (6 bases). The J call may be in error: the DNA end matches TRBJ2-5 better. CDR3 length: 16 amino acids. The germline V gene encodes CDR1 SGDLS and CDR2 YYNGEE. CDR3 loop: CASSAYRGQRGETQYF. CDR3 nucleotides: TGTGCCAGCAGCGCATACCGCGGACAGCGAGGAGAGACCCAGTACTTC.

This clonotype showed up many times. CDR3 sequence: CASSESLGGHSYEQYF. The CDR3 DNA is TGTGCCAGCAGTGAGTCATTGGGGGGGCACTCCTACGAGCAGTACTTC. The chain carries TRBV25-1 and TRBJ2-7; D possibly corresponds to TRBD2 (7 bases). In germline, CDR1 is MGHDK, CDR2 SYGVNS. There are 16 residues in the CDR3. Trimming took off 3 bases at V and 0 bases at J, with 15 bases between the two ends.

The J gene is TRBJ2-3, the V gene TRBV10-3, with D hard to call. Trimming stripped 0 bases from V and 1 base from J, with 8 bases between. The CDR3 totals 15 residues. Per germline, CDR1 ENHRY and CDR2 SYGVKD. CDR3 DNA sequence: TGTGCCATCAGTGAGTCGCGGCAGGGCACAGATACGCAGTATTTT. Translated, it gives CAISESRQGTDTQYF.

In its sample, this clonotype was seen a few times. The chain joins TRBV6-1 to TRBJ1-5; D is possibly TRBD1 (5 bases). Per the germline V gene, CDR1 is MNHNS and CDR2 is SASEGT. V was cut by 6 bases and J by 0 bases, with 9 bases left in between. The CDR3 sequence is 14 residues long. Written as DNA, the CDR3 is TGTGCCAGCAGGGGGACGGTTAGCAATCAGCCCCAGCATTTT. Its protein is CASRGTVSNQPQHF.

The chain joins TRBV12-3 or TRBV12-4 to TRBJ2-1; possibly TRBD1 or TRBD2 for D (5 bases each). The tail of the sequence fits TRBJ2-7 better, so the J call may be wrong. The CDR3 length is 15 residues. CDR3 in DNA: TGTGCCAGCACCCTCAGGACTGGGGGTGTCAATGAGCAGTACTTC. This gives the protein CASTLRTGGVNEQYF.

This rearrangement joins TRBV7-3 to TRBJ2-1; TRBD1 or TRBD2 may be the D gene (6 bases each). The CDR3 is made up of 15 amino acids. Germline CDR1 SGHTA, CDR2 FQGTGA. Between the trimmed V and J ends, which lost 2 bases and 7 bases, there was a span of 15 bases. The CDR3 reads CASSLSGEVWNEQFF. In DNA, the CDR3 is TGTGCCAGCAGCTTATCAGGGGAGGTTTGGAATGAGCAGTTCTTC.

The rearrangement uses TRBV25-1 and TRBJ2-5; 9 nucleotides match TRBD1. CDR1 is MGHDK and CDR2 is SYGVNS in the germline V gene. The CDR3 consists of 16 residues. Trimming cost V 3 bases and J 5 bases; bases outside gene matches: 10. The CDR3 DNA sequence: TGTGCCAGCAGTGACCACCGACAGGGGGAGGTGGAGACCCAGTACTTC. Amino acids: CASSDHRQGEVETQYF.

In its sample, this clonotype was seen a few times. The rearrangement links TRBV21-1 to TRBJ1-2; the D segment call TRBD1 is taken from the table without a DNA check. TRBV21-1 is marked as a pseudogene. This CDR3 has 18 amino acids. CDR3 sequence (DNA): TGTGCCAGCAGCCCGCGAGGAGACAGCCTACTAGCTAACTATGGCTACACCTTC. This translates into CASSPRGDSLLANYGYTF.

This sequence joins TRBV6-5 and TRBJ1-5; 8 bases map to TRBD1. There are 13 residues in the CDR3. V lost 9 bases, J lost 11 bases, and 12 bases stayed unmatched. The V gene's germline CDR1 is MNHEY and CDR2 SVGAGI. CDR3 nucleotides: TGTGCCAGGGACAGGGAACCCCGGTTGACCCAGCATTTT. Encoded protein: CARDREPRLTQHF.

Regarding this clonotype: A read error may account for a junction end that differs from germline. The chain links TRBV9 to TRBJ1-2; D is unresolved. The CDR3 extends over 15 amino acids. Germline CDR1 and CDR2: SGDLS and YYNGEE. Written as DNA, the CDR3 is TGTGCCAGCAGCGTAGATCCGGGATTCCCCTATGGCTGCACCTTC. Amino acids: CASSVDPGFPYGCTF.